A single sample is the source of the 6 T cell receptor beta chains below, sequenced in a study of cytomegalovirus exposure and HLA in healthy donors. PCR primers comprised 60 Vbeta and 13 Jbeta primers. Repertoires were generated with immunoSEQ multiplex PCR, while TCRdb's copy carries only in-frame clones and drops some. The repertoire holds 35,000 to 50,000 clones, with 63% as singletons. The sequenced material came from PBMCs. These receptors all come from a man in his 60s in good health and CMV-seropositive.

The J gene is TRBJ1-2, the V gene TRBV4-2; 9 bases match TRBD1. The junction had 4 bases not matched to a gene; V was cut back by 1 base and J by 4 bases. The CDR3 runs to 15 residues. Germline V gene lookup returns CDR1 LGHNA and CDR2 YNFKEQ. The CDR3 spells CASSQGGQGPYGYTF. CDR3 DNA: TGTGCCAGCAGCCAAGGGGGACAGGGACCCTATGGCTACACCTTC.

The chain combines TRBV4-3 with TRBJ2-1; D unresolved. V was trimmed by 4 bases and J by 9 bases, leaving 13 bases between them. Germline lookup yields CDR1 LGHNA and CDR2 YSLEER. The CDR3 spans 13 residues. CDR3 bases: TGCGCCAGCAGCCGAGCCCAGCGACTTGAGCAGTTCTTC. Protein: CASSRAQRLEQFF.

The V and J genes are TRBV5-6 and TRBJ2-2, with no clear D. V gave up 3 bases and J gave up 1 base, with 13 bases separating them. The CDR3 consists of 16 residues. Germline V gene lookup returns CDR1 SGHDT and CDR2 YYEEEE. DNA for the CDR3: TGTGCCAGCAGCTCGAGCCAGGATGTGAACACCGGGGAGCTGTTTTTT. Protein product: CASSSSQDVNTGELFF.

This clone was seen only a few times. The chain combines TRBV7-2 with TRBJ2-7; 14 bases are shared with TRBD2. Trimming removed 5 bases from V and 7 bases from J; junction bases left unmatched: 7. Germline assignment: CDR1 SGHTA and CDR2 FQGNSA. The CDR3 is 15 amino acids. In DNA, the CDR3 is TGTGCCAGCAGCCTAGGACTAGCGGGAGGCGGGGAGCAGTACTTC. This gives the protein CASSLGLAGGGEQYF.

The V and J genes are TRBV9 and TRBJ2-7; 12 bases agree with TRBD2. Germline values: CDR1 SGDLS, CDR2 YYNGEE. The CDR3 extends over 14 amino acids. Trimming cost V 0 bases and J 6 bases; bases outside gene matches: 1. As DNA, the CDR3 is TGTGCCAGCAGCGTAGCTAGCGGGAGGGGCGAGCAGTACTTC. Translation: CASSVASGRGEQYF.

V gene TRBV30 combines with J gene TRBJ2-7; TRBD1 matches at 7 bases. V lost 2 bases and J lost 2; bases outside the gene matches: 3. The CDR3 contains 13 residues. Germline loops: CDR1 GTSNPN, CDR2 SVGIG (reference sequence). The CDR3 coding sequence is TGTGCCTGGAGTAAGGGGGCAACCTACGAGCAGTACTTC. As protein: CAWSKGATYEQYF. Combining the CDR3 with reference TRBV30 and TRBJ2-7 gives the whole variable domain SQTIHQWPATLVQPVGSPLSLECTVEGTSNPNLYWYRQAAGRGLQLLFYSVGIGQISSEVPQNLSASRPQDRQFILSSKKLLLSDSGFYLCAWSKGATYEQYFGPGTRLTVT.